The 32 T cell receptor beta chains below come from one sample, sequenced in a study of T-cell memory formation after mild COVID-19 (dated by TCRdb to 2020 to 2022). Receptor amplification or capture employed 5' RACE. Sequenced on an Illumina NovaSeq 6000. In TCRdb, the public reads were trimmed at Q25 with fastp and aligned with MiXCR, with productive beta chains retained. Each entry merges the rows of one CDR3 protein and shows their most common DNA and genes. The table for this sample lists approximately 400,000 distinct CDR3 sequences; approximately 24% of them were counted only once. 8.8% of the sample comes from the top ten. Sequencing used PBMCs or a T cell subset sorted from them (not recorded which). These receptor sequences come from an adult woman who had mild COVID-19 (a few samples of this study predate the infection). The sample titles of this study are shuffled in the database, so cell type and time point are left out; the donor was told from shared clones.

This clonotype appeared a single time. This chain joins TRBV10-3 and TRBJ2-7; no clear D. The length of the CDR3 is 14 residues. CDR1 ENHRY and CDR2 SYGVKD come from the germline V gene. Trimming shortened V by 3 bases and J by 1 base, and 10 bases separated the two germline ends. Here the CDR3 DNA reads TGTGCCATCAGTGAAGGGCAGGCGTCCTACGAGCAGTACTTC. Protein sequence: CAISEGQASYEQYF.

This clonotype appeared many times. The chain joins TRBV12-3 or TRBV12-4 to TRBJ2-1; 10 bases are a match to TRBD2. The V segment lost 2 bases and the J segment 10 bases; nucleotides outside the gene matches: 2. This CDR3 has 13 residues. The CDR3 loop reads CASSLTSGAEQFF. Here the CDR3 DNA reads TGTGCCAGCAGTTTAACTAGCGGGGCGGAGCAGTTCTTC.

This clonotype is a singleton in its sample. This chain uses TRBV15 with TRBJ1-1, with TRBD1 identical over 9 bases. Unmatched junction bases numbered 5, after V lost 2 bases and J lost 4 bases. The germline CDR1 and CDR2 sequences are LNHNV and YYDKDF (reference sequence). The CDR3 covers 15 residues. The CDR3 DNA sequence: TGTGCCACCAGCAGACTTGAGACAGGGGGCACTGAAGCTTTCTTT. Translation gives CATSRLETGGTEAFF.

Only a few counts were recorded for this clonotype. The CDR3, as DNA: TGTGCCAGCAGCTTAGTAGGAGGAGGGGGACCGGGGACCCAGTACTTC. This gives the protein CASSLVGGGGPGTQYF. The chain combines TRBV7-2 with TRBJ2-5; D possibly matches TRBD1 or TRBD2 (6 bases each). This CDR3 region has 16 residues. The ends were cut back, 1 base at V and 7 bases at J, with 19 bases in the middle. Germline loops: CDR1 SGHTA, CDR2 FQGNSA.

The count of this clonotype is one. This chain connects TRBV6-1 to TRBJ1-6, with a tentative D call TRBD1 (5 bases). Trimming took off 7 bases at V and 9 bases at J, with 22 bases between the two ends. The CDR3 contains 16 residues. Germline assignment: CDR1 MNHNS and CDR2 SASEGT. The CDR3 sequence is CASIGTALVRGSPLHF. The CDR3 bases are TGTGCCAGCATAGGGACGGCCTTGGTTCGTGGTTCACCCCTCCACTTT.

For the CDR3, the DNA is TGTGCCAGCAGCTTAGCTCCCCCGGGACAGGGGACTGAAGCTTTCTTT. It specifies CASSLAPPGQGTEAFF. This sequence joins TRBV7-9 and TRBJ1-1; TRBD1 matches at 10 bases. Looked up from germline, CDR1 is SEHNR and CDR2 is FQNEAQ (reference sequence). The J segment lost 5 bases and the V segment lost 0 bases, leaving 6 bases of the junction unmatched. This CDR3 has 16 amino acids. The whole variable domain, filled in from reference TRBV7-9 and TRBJ1-1, reads DTGVSQNPRHKITKRGQNVTFRCDPISEHNRLYWYRQTLGQGPEFLTYFQNEAQLEKSRLLSDRFSAERPKGSFSTLEIQRTEQGDSAMYLCASSLAPPGQGTEAFFGQGTRLTVV.

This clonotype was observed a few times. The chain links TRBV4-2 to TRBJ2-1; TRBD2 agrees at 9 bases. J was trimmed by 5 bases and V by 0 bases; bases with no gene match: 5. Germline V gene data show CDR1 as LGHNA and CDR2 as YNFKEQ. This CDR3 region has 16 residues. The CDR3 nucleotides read TGTGCCAGCAGCCAAGATGGCGGGAGGGCCAACAATGAGCAGTTCTTC. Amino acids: CASSQDGGRANNEQFF.

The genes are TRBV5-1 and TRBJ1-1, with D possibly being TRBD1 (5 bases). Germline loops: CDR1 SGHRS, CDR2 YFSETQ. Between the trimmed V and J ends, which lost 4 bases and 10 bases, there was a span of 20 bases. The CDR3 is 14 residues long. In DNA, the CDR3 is TGCGCCAGCAGCCTGGGTGAGGGAGGGGCCGCAGCTTTCTTT. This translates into CASSLGEGGAAAFF.

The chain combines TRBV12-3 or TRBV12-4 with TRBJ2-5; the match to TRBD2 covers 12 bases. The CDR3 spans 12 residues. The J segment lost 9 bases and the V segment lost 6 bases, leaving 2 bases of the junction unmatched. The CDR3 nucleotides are TGTGCCAGCAGGCTAGCGGGGGGGTCCCAGTACTTC. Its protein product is CASRLAGGSQYF.

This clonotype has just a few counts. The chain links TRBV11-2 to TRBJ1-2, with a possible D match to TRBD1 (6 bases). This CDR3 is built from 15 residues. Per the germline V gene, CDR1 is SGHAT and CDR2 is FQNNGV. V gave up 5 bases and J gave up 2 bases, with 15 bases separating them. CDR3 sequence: CASSRGGAKNYGYTF. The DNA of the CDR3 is TGTGCCAGCAGCAGGGGGGGCGCAAAGAACTATGGCTACACCTTC.

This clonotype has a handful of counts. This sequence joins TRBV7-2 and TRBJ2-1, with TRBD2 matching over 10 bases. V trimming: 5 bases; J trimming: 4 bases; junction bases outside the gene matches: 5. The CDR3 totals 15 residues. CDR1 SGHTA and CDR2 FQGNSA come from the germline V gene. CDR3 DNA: TGTGCCAGCAGCACTAGCGGGACAACGTACAATGAGCAGTTCTTC. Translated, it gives CASSTSGTTYNEQFF.

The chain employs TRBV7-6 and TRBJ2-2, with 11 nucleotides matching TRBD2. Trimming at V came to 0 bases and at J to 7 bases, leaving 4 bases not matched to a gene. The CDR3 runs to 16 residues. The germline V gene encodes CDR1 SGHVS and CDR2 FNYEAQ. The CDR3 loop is CASSLATSGAVGELFF. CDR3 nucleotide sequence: TGTGCCAGCAGCTTAGCGACTAGCGGGGCGGTCGGGGAGCTGTTTTTT.

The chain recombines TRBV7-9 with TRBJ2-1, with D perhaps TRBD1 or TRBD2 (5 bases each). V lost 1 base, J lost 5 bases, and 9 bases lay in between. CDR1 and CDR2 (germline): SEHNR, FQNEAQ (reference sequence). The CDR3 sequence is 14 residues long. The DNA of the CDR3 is TGTGCCAGCAGCTTAGGGGGGACCGACAATGAGCAGTTCTTC. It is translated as CASSLGGTDNEQFF.

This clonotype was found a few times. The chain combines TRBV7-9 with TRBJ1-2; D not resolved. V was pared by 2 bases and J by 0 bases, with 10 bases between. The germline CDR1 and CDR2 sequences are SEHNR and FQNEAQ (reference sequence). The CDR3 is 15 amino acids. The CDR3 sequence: CASSLLGTSNYGYTF. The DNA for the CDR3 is TGTGCCAGCAGCTTATTGGGCACATCTAACTATGGCTACACCTTC. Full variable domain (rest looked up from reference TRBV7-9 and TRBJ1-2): DTGVSQNPRHKITKRGQNVTFRCDPISEHNRLYWYRQTLGQGPEFLTYFQNEAQLEKSRLLSDRFSAERPKGSFSTLEIQRTEQGDSAMYLCASSLLGTSNYGYTFGSGTRLTVV.

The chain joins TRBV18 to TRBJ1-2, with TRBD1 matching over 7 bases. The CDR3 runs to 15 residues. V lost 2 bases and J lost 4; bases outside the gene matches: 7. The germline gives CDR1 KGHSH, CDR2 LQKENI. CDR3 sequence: CASSPATGTVYGYTF. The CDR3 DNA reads TGTGCCAGCTCACCAGCGACAGGGACGGTCTATGGCTACACCTTC.

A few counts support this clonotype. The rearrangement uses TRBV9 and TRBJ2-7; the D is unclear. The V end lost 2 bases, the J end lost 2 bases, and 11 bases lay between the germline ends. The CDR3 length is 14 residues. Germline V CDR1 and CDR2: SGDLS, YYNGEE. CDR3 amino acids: CASSVAAATYEQYF. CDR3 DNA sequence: TGTGCCAGCAGCGTGGCGGCAGCCACCTACGAGCAGTACTTC.

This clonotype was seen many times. The CDR3: CASSRRSGRDTGELFF. CDR3 DNA: TGTGCCAGCTCACGGCGGAGCGGGAGAGATACCGGGGAGCTGTTTTTT. The chain recombines TRBV18 with TRBJ2-2, with 8 bases that match TRBD2. Per the germline V gene, CDR1 is KGHSH and CDR2 is LQKENI. With V trimmed by 4 bases and J by 5 bases, 9 bases remained unmatched. This CDR3 is 16 amino acids long.

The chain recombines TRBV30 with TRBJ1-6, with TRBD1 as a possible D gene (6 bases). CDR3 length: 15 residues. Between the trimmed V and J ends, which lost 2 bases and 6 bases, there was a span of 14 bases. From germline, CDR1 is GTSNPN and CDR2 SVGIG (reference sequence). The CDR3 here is CAWSPQGPANSPLHF. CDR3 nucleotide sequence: TGTGCCTGGAGTCCCCAGGGGCCGGCTAATTCACCCCTCCACTTT.

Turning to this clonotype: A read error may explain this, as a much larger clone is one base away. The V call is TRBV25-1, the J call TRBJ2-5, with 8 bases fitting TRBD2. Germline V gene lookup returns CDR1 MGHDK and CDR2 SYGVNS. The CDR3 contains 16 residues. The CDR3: CARSEFRGGFKETQYF. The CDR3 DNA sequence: TGTGCCAGAAGTGAATTTCGGGGGGGCTTCAAAGAGACCCAGTACTTC.

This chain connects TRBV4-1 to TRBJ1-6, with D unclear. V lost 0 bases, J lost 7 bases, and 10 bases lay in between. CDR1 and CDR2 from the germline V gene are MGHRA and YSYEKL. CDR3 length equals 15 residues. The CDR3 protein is CASSQDLVRNSPLHF. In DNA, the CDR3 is TGCGCCAGCAGCCAAGATCTAGTACGGAATTCACCCCTCCACTTT.

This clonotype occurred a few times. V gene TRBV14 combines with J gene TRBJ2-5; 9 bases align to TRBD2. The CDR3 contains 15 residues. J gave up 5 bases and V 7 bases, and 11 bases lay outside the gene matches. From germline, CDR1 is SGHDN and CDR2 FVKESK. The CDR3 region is CASTRSGRWDETQYF. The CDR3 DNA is TGTGCCAGCACTCGCAGCGGGAGGTGGGATGAGACCCAGTACTTC. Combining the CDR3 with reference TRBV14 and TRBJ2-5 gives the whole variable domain EAGVTQFPSHSVIEKGQTVTLRCDPISGHDNLYWYRRVMGKEIKFLLHFVKESKQDESGMPNNRFLAERTGGTYSTLKVQPAELEDSGVYFCASTRSGRWDETQYFGPGTRLLVL.

CDR3 in amino acids: CASSQDGPGAFF. Written as DNA, the CDR3 is TGTGCCAGCAGCCAAGACGGCCCCGGGGCTTTCTTT. V and J are TRBV4-2 and TRBJ1-1; D not certain. The ends were cut back, 0 bases at V and 11 bases at J, with 10 bases in the middle. The CDR3 spans 12 residues. Per germline, CDR1 LGHNA and CDR2 YNFKEQ.

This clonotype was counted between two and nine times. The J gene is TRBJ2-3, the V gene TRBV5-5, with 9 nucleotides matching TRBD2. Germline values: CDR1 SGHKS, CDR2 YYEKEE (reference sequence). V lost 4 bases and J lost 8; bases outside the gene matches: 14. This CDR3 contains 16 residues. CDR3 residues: CASSPTAGGAPVTQYF. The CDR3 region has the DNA TGTGCCAGCAGCCCTACGGCGGGGGGGGCCCCGGTTACGCAGTATTTT.

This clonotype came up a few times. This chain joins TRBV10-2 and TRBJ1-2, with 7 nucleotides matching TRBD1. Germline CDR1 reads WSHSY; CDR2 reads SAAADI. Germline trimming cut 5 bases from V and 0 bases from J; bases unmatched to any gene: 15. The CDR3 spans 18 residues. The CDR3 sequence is CASSRQGRPGGTNYGYTF. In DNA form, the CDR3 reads TGCGCCAGCAGTCGACAGGGTCGCCCGGGTGGGACTAACTATGGCTACACCTTC.

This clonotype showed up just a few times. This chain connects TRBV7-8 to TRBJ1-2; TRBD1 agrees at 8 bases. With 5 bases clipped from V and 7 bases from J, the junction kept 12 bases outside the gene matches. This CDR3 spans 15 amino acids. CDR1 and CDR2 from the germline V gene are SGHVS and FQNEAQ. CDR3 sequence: CASSPWDRQKAGYTF. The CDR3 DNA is TGTGCCAGCAGCCCTTGGGACAGGCAAAAGGCTGGCTACACCTTC.

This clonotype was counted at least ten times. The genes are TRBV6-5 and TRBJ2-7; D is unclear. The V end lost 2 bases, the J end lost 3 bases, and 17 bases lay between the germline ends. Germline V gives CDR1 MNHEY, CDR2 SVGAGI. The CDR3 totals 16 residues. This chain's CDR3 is CASSYGVLDANYEQYF. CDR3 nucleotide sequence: TGTGCCAGCAGTTACGGTGTATTGGATGCGAACTACGAGCAGTACTTC.

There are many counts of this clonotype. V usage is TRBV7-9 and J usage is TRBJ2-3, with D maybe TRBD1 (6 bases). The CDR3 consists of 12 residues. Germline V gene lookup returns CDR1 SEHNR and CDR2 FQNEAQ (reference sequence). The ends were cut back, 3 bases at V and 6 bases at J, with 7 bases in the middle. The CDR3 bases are TGTGCCAGCAGCTTCCAGGGGGATACGCAGTATTTT. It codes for CASSFQGDTQYF.

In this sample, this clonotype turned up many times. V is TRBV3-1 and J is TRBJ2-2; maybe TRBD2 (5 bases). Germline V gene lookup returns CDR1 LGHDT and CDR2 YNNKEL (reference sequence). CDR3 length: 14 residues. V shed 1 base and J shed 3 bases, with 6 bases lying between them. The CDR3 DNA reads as TGTGCCAGCAGCCAAGGACTATACACCGGGGAGCTGTTTTTT. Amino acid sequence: CASSQGLYTGELFF.

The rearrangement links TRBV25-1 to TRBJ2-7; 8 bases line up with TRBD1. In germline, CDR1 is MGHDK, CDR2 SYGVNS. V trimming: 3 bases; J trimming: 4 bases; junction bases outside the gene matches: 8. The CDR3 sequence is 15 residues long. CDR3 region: CASSDPWTGSYEQYF. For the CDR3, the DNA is TGTGCCAGCAGTGATCCGTGGACAGGGTCATACGAGCAGTACTTC.

CDR3 nucleotide sequence: TGCGCCAGCAAGGCGGGAGGGCCGCGTACAGATACGCAGTATTTT. Translated: CASKAGGPRTDTQYF. This chain joins TRBV5-1 and TRBJ2-3; 9 nucleotides agree with TRBD2. CDR1 and CDR2 (germline): SGHRS, YFSETQ. CDR3 length: 15 residues. Trimming at V came to 6 bases and at J to 3 bases, leaving 8 bases not matched to a gene. The variable domain in full, with the rest retrieved from reference TRBV5-1 and TRBJ2-3, is KAGVTQTPRYLIKTRGQQVTLSCSPISGHRSVSWYQQTPGQGLQFLFEYFSETQRNKGNFPGRFSGRQFSNSRSEMNVSTLELGDSALYLCASKAGGPRTDTQYFGPGTRLTVL.

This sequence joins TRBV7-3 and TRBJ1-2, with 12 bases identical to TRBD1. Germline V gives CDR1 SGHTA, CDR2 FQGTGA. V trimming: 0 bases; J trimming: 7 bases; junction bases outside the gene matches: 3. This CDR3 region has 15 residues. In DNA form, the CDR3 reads TGTGCCAGCAGCTTAACGGGACAGGGGGCGGTTGGCTACACCTTC. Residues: CASSLTGQGAVGYTF.

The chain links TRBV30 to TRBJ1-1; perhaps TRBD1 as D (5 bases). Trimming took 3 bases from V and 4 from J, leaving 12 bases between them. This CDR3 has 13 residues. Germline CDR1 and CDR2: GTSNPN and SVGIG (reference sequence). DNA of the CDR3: TGTGCCTGGAGATCCGGGGGGGGCACTGAAGCTTTCTTT. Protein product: CAWRSGGGTEAFF.